These 30 T cell receptor beta chains were all obtained from the same sample, sequenced in a study of cytomegalovirus exposure and HLA in healthy donors. Here immunoSEQ multiplex PCR was the method, and the copy in TCRdb shows in-frame clones only, minus some. The data show fewer than 250,000 clones, around nine tenths seen once. The specimen was PBMCs. The receptors shown here come from a man aged 18 to 35 in good health and CMV-seronegative.

The rearrangement links TRBV6-6 to TRBJ2-7, with 7 bases identical to TRBD1. The germline V gene encodes CDR1 MNHNY and CDR2 SVGAGI (reference sequence). The CDR3 covers 13 residues. V lost 6 bases, J lost 4 bases, and 6 bases stayed unmatched. CDR3 DNA sequence: TGTGCCAGCAGCACGAACAGGGGTTACGAGCAGTACTTC. Translated, it gives CASSTNRGYEQYF.

The rearrangement uses TRBV4-3 and TRBJ2-2, with TRBD1 matching 7 bases. The germline V gene encodes CDR1 LGHNA and CDR2 YSLEER. Unmatched junction bases numbered 5, after V lost 4 bases and J lost 6 bases. The CDR3 totals 14 residues. The CDR3 nucleotides are TGCGCCAGCAGCCCGACAGGGATGGCCGGGGAGCTGTTTTTT. Protein sequence: CASSPTGMAGELFF.

This clone was observed a few times. The CDR3 here is CASSPGTSGRPLGEQYF. The CDR3 DNA reads TGTGCCAGTAGCCCCGGGACTAGCGGGAGGCCACTTGGAGAGCAGTACTTC. This chain connects TRBV19 to TRBJ2-7; 15 nucleotides match TRBD2. The CDR3 length is 17 residues. CDR1 and CDR2 from the germline V gene are LNHDA and SQIVND (reference sequence). V lost 6 bases and J lost 7; bases outside the gene matches: 13.

CDR3 coding DNA: TGTGCCAGTAGTGCCCCCCCGGGATCCTCTACGGAGCAGTTCTTC. It codes for CASSAPPGSSTEQFF. The chain carries TRBV19 and TRBJ2-1, with D possibly matching TRBD2 (5 bases). The CDR3 is 15 residues long. V shed 5 bases and J shed 10 bases, with 21 bases lying between them. Germline assignment: CDR1 LNHDA and CDR2 SQIVND (reference sequence). Supplemented by reference TRBV19 and TRBJ2-1, the full variable domain reads DGGITQSPKYLFRKEGQNVTLSCEQNLNHDAMYWYRQDPGQGLRLIYYSQIVNDFQKGDIAEGYSVSREKKESFPLTVTSAQKNPTAFYLCASSAPPGSSTEQFFGPGTRLTVL.

Only one count was recorded for this clone. This chain uses TRBV7-9 with TRBJ1-4; a possible D gene is TRBD1 (6 bases). CDR3 length: 16 amino acids. Per germline, CDR1 SEHNR and CDR2 FQNEAQ (reference sequence). The V gene lost 5 bases and the J gene lost 0 bases, with 13 bases spanning the gap. The CDR3 reads CASSDWDTTTNEKLFF. The CDR3 region has the DNA TGTGCCAGCAGCGACTGGGACACCACAACTAATGAAAAACTGTTTTTT.

The V gene is TRBV4-3, the J gene TRBJ2-7; D perhaps matches TRBD1 (5 bases). The CDR3 has 16 amino acids. CDR1 LGHNA and CDR2 YSLEER come from the germline V gene. V dropped 2 bases and J dropped 0 bases, with 14 bases sitting between them. The CDR3 DNA reads TGCGCCAGCAGCCAATCCGTTTCCGACAGCTCCTACGAGCAGTACTTC. The encoded protein is CASSQSVSDSSYEQYF.

This chain connects TRBV28 to TRBJ2-7, with a possible D match to TRBD2 (6 bases). Germline loops: CDR1 MDHEN, CDR2 SYDVKM. There are 14 residues in the CDR3. The ends were cut back, 7 bases at V and 0 bases at J, with 13 bases in the middle. CDR3 residues: CASTGTRPSYEQYF. In nucleotides, the CDR3 is TGTGCCAGCACCGGGACTCGACCCTCCTACGAGCAGTACTTC. Using reference TRBV28 and TRBJ2-7 for the parts outside the CDR3, the full variable domain is DVKVTQSSRYLVKRTGEKVFLECVQDMDHENMFWYRQDPGLGLRLIYFSYDVKMKEKGDIPEGYSVSREKKERFSLILESASTNQTSMYLCASTGTRPSYEQYFGPGTRLTVT.

The chain links TRBV6-5 to TRBJ2-7; D gene unclear. Trimming removed 10 bases from V and 5 bases from J, with 6 bases in between. There are 9 residues in the CDR3. Looked up from germline, CDR1 is MNHEY and CDR2 is SVGAGI. Here the CDR3 reads CATCDEQYF. For the CDR3, the DNA is TGTGCCACGTGCGACGAGCAGTACTTC.

The V call is TRBV7-2, the J call TRBJ2-7, with 7 bases fitting TRBD2. J lost 3 bases, V lost 5 bases, and 7 bases had no gene match. Germline assignment: CDR1 SGHTA and CDR2 FQGNSA. This CDR3 spans 14 amino acids. In DNA form, the CDR3 reads TGTGCCAGCAGCACCCGACTAGCCCGCTACGAGCAGTACTTC. Amino acid sequence: CASSTRLARYEQYF.

This sequence joins TRBV7-3 and TRBJ1-1, with TRBD1 matching 9 bases. This CDR3 comprises 13 residues. Germline trimming cut 2 bases from V and 5 bases from J; bases unmatched to any gene: 0. The germline V gene has CDR1 SGHTA and CDR2 FQGTGA. The CDR3 sequence: CASSLDRGTEAFF. DNA for the CDR3: TGTGCCAGCAGCTTAGACAGGGGGACTGAAGCTTTCTTT.

This clone was found a few times. The gene calls are TRBV19 and TRBJ1-2, with D unclear. Germline V gives CDR1 LNHDA, CDR2 SQIVND (reference sequence). Trimming cost V 7 bases and J 8 bases, with 17 bases left between them. CDR3 length equals 13 residues. The CDR3, as DNA: TGTGCCAGTATCGATAACAGTTTTATGGGCTACACCTTC. This sequence encodes CASIDNSFMGYTF. Full variable domain (remainder filled in from reference TRBV19 and TRBJ1-2): DGGITQSPKYLFRKEGQNVTLSCEQNLNHDAMYWYRQDPGQGLRLIYYSQIVNDFQKGDIAEGYSVSREKKESFPLTVTSAQKNPTAFYLCASIDNSFMGYTFGSGTRLTVV.

The rearrangement uses TRBV7-9 and TRBJ1-2; D uncertain. The CDR3 covers 13 residues. Germline V CDR1 and CDR2: SEHNR, FQNEAQ (reference sequence). Between the trimmed V and J ends, which lost 2 bases and 8 bases, there was a span of 12 bases. As DNA, the CDR3 is TGTGCCAGCAGCTTAAGCCAGGAGGAGGGCTACACCTTC. Amino acids: CASSLSQEEGYTF.

The chain couples TRBV5-4 to TRBJ2-5, with no clear D. Looked up from germline, CDR1 is SGHNT and CDR2 is YYREEE (reference sequence). The CDR3 is 13 amino acids. V was cut by 5 bases and J by 5 bases, with 13 bases left in between. CDR3 sequence reads: CASRLPGAETQYF. In DNA form, the CDR3 reads TGTGCCAGCAGGTTGCCAGGTGCGGAGACCCAGTACTTC. The complete variable domain, with remaining parts taken from reference TRBV5-4 and TRBJ2-5, reads ETGVTQSPTHLIKTRGQQVTLRCSSQSGHNTVSWYQQALGQGPQFIFQYYREEENGRGNFPPRFSGLQFPNYSSELNVNALELDDSALYLCASRLPGAETQYFGPGTRLLVL.

V is TRBV2 and J is TRBJ1-2, with 11 bases fitting TRBD1. Unmatched junction bases numbered 7, after V lost 6 bases and J lost 7 bases. The CDR3 loop spans 14 amino acids. CDR1 and CDR2 from the germline V gene are SNHLY and FYNNEI. The chain's CDR3 is CASRDRGQLSGYTF. In DNA form, the CDR3 reads TGTGCCAGCAGGGACAGGGGGCAATTGAGTGGCTACACCTTC.

This chain joins TRBV9 and TRBJ2-3, with D possibly being TRBD2 (6 bases). V was pared by 1 base and J by 6 bases, with 9 bases between. The CDR3 has 13 residues. Germline CDR1 and CDR2: SGDLS and YYNGEE. The CDR3 sequence: CASSVKAGDTQYF. CDR3 coding DNA: TGTGCCAGCAGCGTAAAGGCGGGGGATACGCAGTATTTT.

The count of this clone is one. The J gene is TRBJ2-5, the V gene TRBV30, with D unresolved. The CDR3 runs 12 residues. Germline V gives CDR1 GTSNPN, CDR2 SVGIG (reference sequence). V lost 1 base, J lost 7 bases, and 10 bases lay in between. The CDR3 sequence: CAWSGAARTQYF. CDR3 nucleotides: TGTGCCTGGAGTGGGGCCGCCAGGACCCAGTACTTC.

J is TRBJ2-7 and V is TRBV10-1, with D perhaps matching TRBD1 (6 bases). CDR3 length: 14 amino acids. Germline-derived CDR1 and CDR2 are WNHNN and SYGVQD (reference sequence). V lost 8 bases, J lost 5 bases, and 19 bases lay in between. The CDR3 protein is CASEIRDIADEQYF. Here the CDR3 DNA reads TGCGCCAGCGAAATCCGGGACATAGCCGACGAGCAGTACTTC.

The sample holds one count of this clone. The chain has TRBV4-2 and TRBJ2-1, with D maybe TRBD2 (6 bases). Germline assignment: CDR1 LGHNA and CDR2 YNFKEQ. The CDR3 contains 17 residues. V lost 1 base and J lost 0, with 13 bases in between. In DNA form, the CDR3 reads TGTGCCAGCAGCCAAGGTGTGGCGGGGAGCTCCTACAATGAGCAGTTCTTC. Amino acid sequence: CASSQGVAGSSYNEQFF.

The V call is TRBV2, the J call TRBJ2-1; D is perhaps TRBD2 (6 bases). The CDR3 has 14 amino acids. The V end lost 8 bases, the J end lost 8 bases, and 19 bases lay between the germline ends. Germline-derived CDR1 and CDR2 are SNHLY and FYNNEI. CDR3: CASLTGVGQYEQFF. In DNA, the CDR3 is TGTGCCAGCCTCACGGGAGTAGGACAATATGAGCAGTTCTTC.

The chain combines TRBV27 with TRBJ2-6, with 9 bases identical to TRBD1. The CDR3 length is 16 residues. From germline, CDR1 is MNHEY and CDR2 SMNVEV (reference sequence). Trimming took 6 bases from V and 4 from J; bases not matched to a gene: 7. The CDR3 sequence: CASRLTGGDGANVLTF. CDR3 sequence (DNA): TGTGCCAGCAGACTGACAGGGGGGGACGGGGCCAACGTCCTGACTTTC.

The chain links TRBV27 to TRBJ1-2, with 7 nucleotides matching TRBD1. V lost 1 base to trimming and J lost 4 bases; unmatched junction nucleotides: 12. CDR1 and CDR2 (germline): MNHEY, SMNVEV (reference sequence). The CDR3 is 17 amino acids. CDR3 coding DNA: TGTGCCAGCAGTTTATGGGGGACAGAGTCTATTGTCTATGGCTACACCTTC. It specifies CASSLWGTESIVYGYTF.

The chain links TRBV6-5 to TRBJ2-2; TRBD1 might be the D (6 bases). This CDR3 has 13 residues. Trimming cost V 5 bases and J 7 bases, with 11 bases left between them. From germline, CDR1 is MNHEY and CDR2 SVGAGI. The CDR3 protein is CASSLRGNGELFF. CDR3 coding DNA: TGTGCCAGCAGTCTCAGGGGAAACGGGGAGCTGTTTTTT.

The CDR3 loop reads CASSLDGGGGWNEQFF. CDR3 coding DNA: TGTGCCAGCAGCTTGGATGGCGGAGGTGGGTGGAATGAGCAGTTCTTC. The chain carries TRBV5-4 and TRBJ2-1; perhaps TRBD2 as D (5 bases). Germline V lookup: CDR1 SGHNT, CDR2 YYREEE (reference sequence). The ends were cut back, 0 bases at V and 7 bases at J, with 17 bases in the middle. CDR3 length: 16 residues.

This chain uses TRBV7-2 with TRBJ2-7; D is undetermined. CDR3 size: 13 residues. V gave up 1 base and J gave up 4 bases, with 8 bases separating them. Germline lookup yields CDR1 SGHTA and CDR2 FQGNSA. CDR3 bases: TGTGCCAGCAGCTTAGGCACAAAATACGAGCAGTACTTC. Its protein product is CASSLGTKYEQYF.

The chain uses TRBV6-5 and TRBJ1-5; no reliable D call. The CDR3 consists of 16 residues. V shed 4 bases and J shed 2 bases, with 15 bases lying between them. CDR1 and CDR2 (germline): MNHEY, SVGAGI. The CDR3: CASSLGSPRGNQPQHF. For the CDR3, the DNA is TGTGCCAGCAGTTTAGGTAGCCCCCGGGGCAATCAGCCCCAGCATTTT.

The chain carries TRBV2 and TRBJ2-1; the D gene is possibly TRBD1 (6 bases). Germline CDR1 and CDR2: SNHLY and FYNNEI. This CDR3 contains 17 residues. The V end was cut by 4 bases, the J end by 6 bases, with 22 bases between. CDR3 protein: CASSAGQGRTRGNEQFF. CDR3 DNA sequence: TGTGCCAGCAGTGCGGGGCAGGGGAGAACACGCGGCAATGAGCAGTTCTTC.

The V call is TRBV6-5, the J call TRBJ2-5; 9 bases map to TRBD2. The junction had 14 bases not matched to a gene; V was cut back by 10 bases and J by 5 bases. The CDR3 spans 15 residues. CDR1 and CDR2 from the germline V gene are MNHEY and SVGAGI. The CDR3 loop reads CATGGSGGYSETQYF. CDR3 nucleotides: TGTGCCACGGGGGGTAGCGGGGGTTATTCGGAGACCCAGTACTTC.

This sequence joins TRBV6-6 and TRBJ2-5; D is ambiguous. CDR3 length: 11 amino acids. The germline V gene has CDR1 MNHNY and CDR2 SVGAGI (reference sequence). Between the trimmed V and J ends, which lost 4 bases and 5 bases, there was a span of 5 bases. The CDR3 is CASSFMETQYF. The CDR3 DNA sequence: TGTGCCAGCAGTTTCATGGAGACCCAGTACTTC.

The chain recombines TRBV7-9 with TRBJ2-3; D possibly corresponds to TRBD2 (6 bases). Per the germline V gene, CDR1 is SEHNR and CDR2 is FQNEAQ (reference sequence). Trimming took 6 bases from V and 2 from J, leaving 24 bases between them. The length of the CDR3 is 18 residues. The CDR3, as DNA: TGTGCCAGCAGTTCCGACCAAATAGCGGAGTTAAACACAGATACGCAGTATTTT. Translation gives CASSSDQIAELNTDTQYF.

This rearrangement joins TRBV5-1 to TRBJ2-3; 12 bases are a match to TRBD2. V trimming: 0 bases; J trimming: 2 bases; junction bases outside the gene matches: 7. Germline values: CDR1 SGHRS, CDR2 YFSETQ. The length of the CDR3 is 18 residues. The CDR3 protein is CASSLAASGGAITDTQYF. CDR3 coding DNA: TGCGCCAGCAGCTTGGCGGCTAGCGGGGGGGCTATCACAGATACGCAGTATTTT.